This entry features one T cell receptor (beta chain) sequence. The antigen it recognizes is unknown. Base qualities were left out, and no much larger clone turns up one base away. The immunoSEQ two-step multiplex PCR at survey-level depth was used to amplify TRB CDR3 regions from genomic DNA. To estimate template counts and remove amplification bias, each PCR was spiked with synthetic inline TR CDR3 controls covering all V-J pairings. Reads went through processing to reduce amplification and sequencing bias, and quantification was done against synthetic TR CDR3 analogs. In the source study's methods: Raw data were processed in ImmunoSEQ Analyzer, with out-of-frame sequences and CDR3s containing stop codons removed, and genes were named according to IMGT nomenclature. Normalized Shannon entropy, defined as 1 minus Pielou's evenness, was used to summarize repertoire diversity. Only TRB sequences sharing the V gene, the J gene and the CDR3 were counted as identical. Public PML clonotypes were CDR3s shared by two or more PML-onset samples but absent earlier, in controls, and in public databases. CDR3 amino acid composition by position was analyzed with Skylign using the observed count method. TCRdb carries this immuneACCESS record with in-frame sequences only. Its versions omit some clonotypes, under half of them owing to an unresolved V gene in the studies checked, with the rest unexplained. The V and J calls and the clone size are those of that table, but D and trimming were determined from the DNA. In this sample the table shows roughly 30,000 clones, approximately 89% of which occur a single time. The leading ten clones occupy about 1.5% of the sample.

The V and J ends are trimmed by 2 bases and 1 base, leaving 18 bases between them. CDR1 is given as LGHNT and CDR2 as FRNRAP, both from the germline V gene. Spanning cysteine to phenylalanine, the CDR3 consists of 17 amino acids. Only the CDR3 region is kept as DNA, spanning 51 bases read in frame from base 1. Taken with the paper, the label for time point translates to: before natalizumab initiation. Every listed patient had earlier received interferon beta, and every PML patient was female. Before the first natalizumab infusion, T0 blood samples were collected. Ficoll-Hypaque density gradient centrifugation was used to isolate peripheral blood mononuclear cells. These data originate in a study of multiple sclerosis patients with progressive multifocal leukoencephalopathy (dated by TCRdb to about 2019). Background for the entire study: Roughly five natalizumab-treated MS patients who did not develop PML were used as controls and were sampled longitudinally. Peripheral T and B cells were examined in MS patients who went on to develop PML (4 under natalizumab, 1 after alemtuzumab) as well as in treated patients who did not. A couple of patients on natalizumab who later developed PML were tracked over time from before therapy, through 6 and 12 months, up to PML onset. The goal of the study was to detect any JC virus-specific or public T-cell expansions that arose at the time of PML onset.

Findings and caveats that apply to the study as a whole: Because the cohort was small and descriptive, it remained unclear whether the findings reflect JC virus infection or general immunocompromise. When PML developed, neither common TRBV or TRBJ gene usage nor preferential TRBV-TRBJ pairings were detected. Lower normalized Shannon entropy suggested less diverse TRB repertoires in most PML patients, whereas the natalizumab-treated controls showed values near 1. TRB clones above 0.5% frequency appeared only in PML patients, but expanded clones at PML onset were already present before and during natalizumab therapy. Analysis was restricted to peripheral blood, although for natalizumab-associated PML, cerebrospinal fluid or brain lymphocytes might be more informative.

The TCR originated in a human donor with multiple sclerosis. Source material: PBMCs. Recombination joined TRBV12-5 with TRBJ2-7; TRBD2 is a weak D gene call, 7 bases matching. The CDR3 reads CASGLLKGGAESYEQYF. Here is the DNA: TGTGCTAGTGGTTTGCTAAAGGGGGGGGCCGAATCCTACGAGCAGTACTTC.